This TCR beta chain stems from a study of shared clonotypes between healthy human individuals. In germline, CDR1 is SGHTS, CDR2 YDEGEE. This CDR3 is built from 14 residues. V was shortened by 4 bases and J by 4 bases, with 15 bases between the two germline ends. Only CD45RO-negative cells positively selected for CCR7 counted as naive CD8 cells, so terminally differentiated effector memory CD45RA+ cells were excluded. Measured with immunoSEQ multiplex PCR; TCRdb has only the in-frame clones, and not every one. This repertoire shows 630,000 or so clones, about 98% found once; its top ten account for 0.25% to 0.35%.

The sequenced material came from naive CD8+ T cells sorted from blood. This sequence joins TRBV5-8 and TRBJ2-7; D may be TRBD1 (6 bases). This TCR derives from a man aged 25 to 40 in good health. CDR3: CASSMDSSGYEQYF. The CDR3 region has the DNA TGTGCCAGCAGCATGGACAGTTCCGGGTACGAGCAGTACTTC.